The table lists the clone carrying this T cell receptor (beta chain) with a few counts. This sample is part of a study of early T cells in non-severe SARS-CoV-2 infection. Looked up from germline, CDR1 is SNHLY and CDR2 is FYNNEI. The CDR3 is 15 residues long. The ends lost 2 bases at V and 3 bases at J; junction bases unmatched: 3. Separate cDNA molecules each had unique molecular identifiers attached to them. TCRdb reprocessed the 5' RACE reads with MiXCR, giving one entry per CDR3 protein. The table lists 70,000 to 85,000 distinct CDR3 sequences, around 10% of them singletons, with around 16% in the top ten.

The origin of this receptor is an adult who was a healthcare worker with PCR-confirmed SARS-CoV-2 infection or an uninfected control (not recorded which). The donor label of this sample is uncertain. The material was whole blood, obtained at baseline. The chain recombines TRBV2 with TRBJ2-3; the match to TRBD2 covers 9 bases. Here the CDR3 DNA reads TGTGCCAGCAGTGAACTAGCGGGAACTACAGATACGCAGTATTTT. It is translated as CASSELAGTTDTQYF.